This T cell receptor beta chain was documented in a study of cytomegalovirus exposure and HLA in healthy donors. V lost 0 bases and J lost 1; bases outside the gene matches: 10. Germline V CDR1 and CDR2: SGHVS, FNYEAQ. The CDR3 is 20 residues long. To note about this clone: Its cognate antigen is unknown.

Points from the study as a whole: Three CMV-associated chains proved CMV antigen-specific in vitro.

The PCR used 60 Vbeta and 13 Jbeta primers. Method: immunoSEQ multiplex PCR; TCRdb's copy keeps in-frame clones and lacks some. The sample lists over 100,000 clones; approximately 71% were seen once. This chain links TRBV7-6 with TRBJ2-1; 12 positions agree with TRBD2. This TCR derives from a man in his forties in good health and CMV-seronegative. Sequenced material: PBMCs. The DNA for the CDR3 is TGTGCCAGCAGCTTAGCTGTGGGTCTAGCGGGGGGGGAATCCTACAATGAGCAGTTCTTC. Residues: CASSLAVGLAGGESYNEQFF.